This TCR beta chain came from a study of T cells in Graves' hyperthyroidism and ophthalmopathy. Study-level points and caveats: Using 13 V-J features, a model discriminated ophthalmopathy from stable hyperthyroidism. Most clonotypes that expanded in the thyroid above 0.001 also showed up in blood.

The CDR3 length is 19 residues. Germline values: CDR1 SGHTA, CDR2 FQGTGA. The V end was cut by 3 bases, the J end by 4 bases, with 26 bases between. Ophthalmopathy patients had Clinical Activity Score at least 3, NOSPECS grade at least 4, duration under 3 months. The study left out patients who had uncontrolled infection, other autoimmune disease, pregnancy or lactation. As regards this clonotype: As yet, its antigen is unknown.

The CDR3 regions of TCR beta were amplified from RNA transcripts. The HTBI set primed first-round TCR CDR3 RT-PCR. From the multiplex PCR reads, TCRdb called clonotypes with MiXCR, one entry per CDR3 protein. This table holds 300,000 or so distinct CDR3 sequences, more than 15% found once. Sequences were obtained from blood. The chain carries TRBV7-3 and TRBJ2-3; perhaps TRBD1 as D (6 bases). The sequence derives from a woman between 55 and 75 years old with Graves' ophthalmopathy. DNA for the CDR3: TGTGCCAGCAGCTTTAGGCCCCGGGACACCTGGGGAGCACCAGATACGCAGTATTTT. It translates to CASSFRPRDTWGAPDTQYF.